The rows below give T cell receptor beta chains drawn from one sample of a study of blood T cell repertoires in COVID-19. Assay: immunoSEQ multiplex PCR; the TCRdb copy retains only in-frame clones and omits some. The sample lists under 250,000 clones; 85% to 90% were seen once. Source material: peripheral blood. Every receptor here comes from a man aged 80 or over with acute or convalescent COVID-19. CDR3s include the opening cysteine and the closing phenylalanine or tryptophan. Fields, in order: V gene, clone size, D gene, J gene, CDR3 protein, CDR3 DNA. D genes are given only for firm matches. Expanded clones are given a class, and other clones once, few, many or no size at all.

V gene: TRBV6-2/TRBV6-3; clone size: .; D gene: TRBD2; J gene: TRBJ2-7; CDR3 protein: CASSSPGLADYEQYF; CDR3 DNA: TGTGCCAGCAGTTCCCCGGGACTAGCGGACTACGAGCAGTACTTC
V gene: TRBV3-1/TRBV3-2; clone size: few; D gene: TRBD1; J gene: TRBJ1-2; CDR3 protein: CASSQDSTGAEGYTF; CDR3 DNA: TGTGCCAGCAGCCAAGATTCGACAGGGGCGGAAGGCTACACCTTC
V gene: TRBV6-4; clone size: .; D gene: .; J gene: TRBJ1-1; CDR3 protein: CASSDGSLNTEAFF; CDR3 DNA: TGTGCCAGCAGTGACGGGAGCCTGAACACTGAAGCTTTCTTT
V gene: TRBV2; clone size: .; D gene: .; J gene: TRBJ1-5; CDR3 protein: CASNPGGRWSQPQHF; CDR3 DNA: TGTGCCAGCAACCCGGGGGGGCGCTGGAGTCAGCCCCAGCATTTT
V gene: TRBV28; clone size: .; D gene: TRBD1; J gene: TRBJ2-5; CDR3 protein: CASRKQGAGTQYF; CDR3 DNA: TGTGCCAGCAGAAAACAGGGGGCCGGTACCCAGTACTTC
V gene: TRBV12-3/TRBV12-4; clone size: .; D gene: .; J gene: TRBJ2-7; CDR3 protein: CASSTGTNYEQYF; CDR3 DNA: TGTGCCAGCAGCACAGGAACCAACTACGAGCAGTACTTC
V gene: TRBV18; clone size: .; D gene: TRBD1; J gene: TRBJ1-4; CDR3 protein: CASSPGTGEEKLFF; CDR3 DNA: TGTGCCAGCTCACCAGGGACAGGGGAGGAAAAACTGTTTTTT
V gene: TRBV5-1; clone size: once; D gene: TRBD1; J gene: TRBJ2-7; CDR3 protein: CASSGGTGREQYF; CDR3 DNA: TGCGCCAGCAGCGGGGGGACAGGGCGCGAGCAGTACTTC
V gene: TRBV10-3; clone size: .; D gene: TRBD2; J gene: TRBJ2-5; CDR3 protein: CAIAPASGGETQYF; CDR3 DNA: TGTGCCATCGCCCCGGCTAGCGGGGGGGAGACCCAGTACTTC
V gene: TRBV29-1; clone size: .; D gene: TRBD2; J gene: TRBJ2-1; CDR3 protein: CSVVGTSGIYNEQFF; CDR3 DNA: TGCAGCGTTGTAGGGACTAGCGGGATTTACAATGAGCAGTTCTTC